The next 15 T cell receptor beta chains were all read from a single sample in a study of STAT5B mutations in CD4+ large granular lymphocyte leukemia. The table came from immunoSEQ multiplex PCR; TCRdb's copy has only in-frame clones and leaves some out. The table lists about 32,000 clones, less than 75% of them singletons. Sequenced: CD4+ T cells from blood buffy coats. The receptors stem from a human donor in good health.

This clone was seen a handful of times. The chain recombines TRBV7-3 with TRBJ2-3; the D is unclear. Germline loops: CDR1 SGHTA, CDR2 FQGTGA. CDR3 length: 11 residues. The ends were cut back, 5 bases at V and 3 bases at J, with 3 bases in the middle. The CDR3 region is CASSITDTQYF. DNA of the CDR3: TGTGCCAGCAGCATTACAGATACGCAGTATTTT.

The chain carries TRBV4-2 and TRBJ2-7; 8 positions agree with TRBD2. The trim removed 0 bases at V and 4 bases at J, leaving 20 bases unmatched. The CDR3 totals 20 residues. Germline assignment: CDR1 LGHNA and CDR2 YNFKEQ. The CDR3: CASSQDSRRGGAGDSYEQYF. CDR3 sequence (DNA): TGTGCCAGCAGCCAAGATTCCCGCCGTGGTGGAGCGGGGGATTCGTACGAGCAGTACTTC.

This clone was counted once. The chain recombines TRBV7-2 with TRBJ2-7; TRBD2 is a possible D gene (7 bases). Germline loops: CDR1 SGHTA, CDR2 FQGNSA. This CDR3 contains 15 residues. The V gene lost 1 base and the J gene lost 3 bases, with 13 bases spanning the gap. CDR3 region: CASSLGAGALYEQYF. CDR3 nucleotide sequence: TGTGCCAGCAGCTTAGGGGCGGGGGCCCTCTACGAGCAGTACTTC.

The V and J genes are TRBV11-2 and TRBJ2-7; 8 nucleotides match TRBD1. Trimming at V came to 5 bases and at J to 2 bases, leaving 14 bases not matched to a gene. This CDR3 is 17 amino acids long. Germline V gives CDR1 SGHAT, CDR2 FQNNGV. CDR3 in DNA: TGTGCCAGCAGCCTTACCGACCCCGGGACAGGAACCTACGAGCAGTACTTC. Protein sequence: CASSLTDPGTGTYEQYF.

This clone turned up a few times. The chain uses TRBV29-1 and TRBJ1-1, with TRBD1 identical over 7 bases. This CDR3 spans 12 amino acids. Germline V lookup: CDR1 SQVTM, CDR2 ANQGSEA. The J segment lost 7 bases and the V segment lost 0 bases, leaving 2 bases of the junction unmatched. The CDR3 is CSVEDWTGEAFF. The CDR3 DNA sequence: TGCAGCGTTGAAGACTGGACAGGTGAAGCTTTCTTT.

This clone was detected once. The chain links TRBV5-1 to TRBJ2-5, with 7 bases fitting TRBD1. CDR1 and CDR2 (germline): SGHRS, YFSETQ. V lost 4 bases and J lost 4; bases outside the gene matches: 7. The CDR3 totals 14 residues. This CDR3 reads CASSQQGSGETQYF. CDR3 nucleotide sequence: TGCGCCAGCAGCCAACAGGGGTCCGGAGAGACCCAGTACTTC.

This clone has only a few counts. The V call is TRBV18, the J call TRBJ1-1; TRBD1 is a possible D gene (5 bases). Germline-derived CDR1 and CDR2 are KGHSH and LQKENI. V was cut by 2 bases and J by 5 bases, with 12 bases left in between. This CDR3 is built from 14 residues. DNA for the CDR3: TGTGCCAGCTCACCAGACGGGGGGGGGACTGAAGCTTTCTTT. This codes for CASSPDGGGTEAFF.

The genes are TRBV2 and TRBJ2-7, with D unresolved. The CDR3 sequence is 13 residues long. The V gene's germline CDR1 is SNHLY and CDR2 FYNNEI. The V and J ends lost 0 bases and 7 bases respectively, with 10 bases between them. This CDR3 is CASSEALRPEQYF. CDR3 DNA sequence: TGTGCCAGCAGTGAAGCGCTTAGGCCAGAGCAGTACTTC. The variable domain in full, completed from reference TRBV2 and TRBJ2-7, reads EPEVTQTPSHQVTQMGQEVILRCVPISNHLYFYWYRQILGQKVEFLVSFYNNEISEKSEIFDDQFSVERPDGSNFTLKIRSTKLEDSAMYFCASSEALRPEQYFGPGTRLTVT.

The rearrangement joins TRBV27 to TRBJ2-7, with TRBD2 matching 11 bases. The CDR3 extends over 14 amino acids. Germline assignment: CDR1 MNHEY and CDR2 SMNVEV (reference sequence). The trim removed 6 bases at V and 5 bases at J, leaving 6 bases unmatched. CDR3 amino acids: CASSTLAGVDEQYF. The DNA for the CDR3 is TGTGCCAGCAGCACACTAGCGGGGGTGGACGAGCAGTACTTC.

The gene calls are TRBV5-3 and TRBJ2-5, with TRBD1 as a possible D gene (5 bases). The end of the DNA is better explained by TRBJ2-7, so the J call may be wrong. TRBV5-3 has ORF status, its function being uncertain. This CDR3 has 15 amino acids. The CDR3 reads CARSLRTSSSYEQYF. CDR3 sequence (DNA): TGTGCCAGAAGCCTACGGACATCCAGCTCCTACGAGCAGTACTTC.

This clone has only a few counts. The chain carries TRBV28 and TRBJ1-1; D remains ambiguous. The germline V gene encodes CDR1 MDHEN and CDR2 SYDVKM. V was shortened by 2 bases and J by 5 bases, with 6 bases between the two germline ends. There are 12 residues in the CDR3. This chain's CDR3 is CASSLGRTEAFF. DNA for the CDR3: TGTGCCAGCAGTTTAGGTCGGACTGAAGCTTTCTTT.

This rearrangement joins TRBV27 to TRBJ2-3; TRBD1 agrees at 7 bases. The CDR3 extends over 14 amino acids. With 5 bases clipped from V and 7 bases from J, the junction kept 9 bases outside the gene matches. Looked up from germline, CDR1 is MNHEY and CDR2 is SMNVEV (reference sequence). CDR3 DNA sequence: TGTGCCAGCAGTCCCGACTGGGACAGTCATACGCAGTATTTT. It yields the protein CASSPDWDSHTQYF.

The genes are TRBV11-3 and TRBJ1-6; D might be TRBD1 (5 bases). The CDR3 has 18 amino acids. Per germline, CDR1 SGHNT and CDR2 YENEEA. V shed 1 base and J shed 0 bases, with 13 bases lying between them. DNA of the CDR3: TGTGCCAGCAGCTTAGTTCATGGGGGGAGCTCCTATAATTCACCCCTCCACTTT. As protein: CASSLVHGGSSYNSPLHF.

This chain connects TRBV28 to TRBJ1-4; D unclear. Trimming pared 10 bases from V and 4 bases from J, leaving 13 bases between. The CDR3 contains 13 residues. Germline V gene sequence: CDR1 MDHEN, CDR2 SYDVKM. CDR3 region: CATNPQNNEKLFF. CDR3 in DNA: TGTGCCACCAACCCACAGAATAATGAAAAACTGTTTTTT.

The sample holds a few counts of this clone. The chain couples TRBV11-2 to TRBJ1-4, with D possibly being TRBD1 (6 bases). Trimming stripped 1 base from V and 14 bases from J, with 14 bases between. The CDR3 totals 13 residues. Germline lookup yields CDR1 SGHAT and CDR2 FQNNGV. CDR3 nucleotide sequence: TGTGCCAGCAGCTTAGGGGCACAGGGATCCCTGTTTTTT. This translates into CASSLGAQGSLFF.